A single sample gave rise to the 21 T cell receptor beta chains below, sequenced in a study of blood T cell repertoires in COVID-19. TCRdb's table, derived via immunoSEQ multiplex PCR, lists solely in-frame clones and lacks some. The sample holds under 300,000 clones, 88% seen once. Sequencing was done on a sample of peripheral blood. The receptors stem from a woman in her thirties or forties who had recovered from COVID-19.

The chain has TRBV30 and TRBJ2-1, with a possible D match to TRBD2 (7 bases). V was clipped by 0 bases and J by 0 bases, with 21 bases between them. CDR1 GTSNPN and CDR2 SVGIG come from the germline V gene (reference sequence). The CDR3 has 19 amino acids. The CDR3 is CAWSVRRRGGGSSYNEQFF. Here the CDR3 DNA reads TGTGCCTGGAGTGTACGGCGGAGGGGGGGAGGGAGCTCCTACAATGAGCAGTTCTTC.

The J gene is TRBJ1-5, the V gene TRBV6-2 or TRBV6-3; tentative D call: TRBD1 (6 bases). The ends were cut back, 4 bases at V and 5 bases at J, with 21 bases in the middle. This CDR3 is built from 17 residues. The germline V gene encodes CDR1 MNHEY and CDR2 SVGEGT. The CDR3 coding sequence is TGTGCCAGCAGTTCCAAACAGGACAGAATACCTTATCAGCCCCAGCATTTT. Translating it yields CASSSKQDRIPYQPQHF.

The genes are TRBV5-1 and TRBJ1-4; unclear D gene. V lost 5 bases to trimming and J lost 8 bases, with 16 bases between them. The CDR3 is 14 residues long. Germline CDR1 is SGHRS and CDR2 is YFSETQ. In DNA, the CDR3 is TGCGCCAGCAGTCTCGATTGGCCGGGGGAAAAACTGTTTTTT. It yields the protein CASSLDWPGEKLFF.

V gene TRBV15 combines with J gene TRBJ1-1; TRBD1 is a possible D gene (6 bases). The germline CDR1 and CDR2 sequences are LNHNV and YYDKDF (reference sequence). The CDR3 is made up of 15 amino acids. V was clipped by 8 bases and J by 1 base, with 17 bases between them. The CDR3 is CATRLGGDGNTEAFF. In DNA, the CDR3 is TGTGCCACCCGCCTAGGGGGTGACGGGAACACTGAAGCTTTCTTT.

This clone turned up a few times. V is TRBV13 and J is TRBJ2-1; TRBD2 is a possible D gene (6 bases). Per the germline V gene, CDR1 is PRHDT and CDR2 is FYEKMQ (reference sequence). V dropped 3 bases and J dropped 8 bases, with 17 bases sitting between them. The CDR3 is made up of 15 amino acids. CDR3 nucleotides: TGTGCCAGCAGCTTGACTAGTGCGGGGTGGGATGAGCAGTTCTTC. It encodes CASSLTSAGWDEQFF.

The chain combines TRBV27 with TRBJ2-7, with 8 bases aligning to TRBD1. In germline, CDR1 is MNHEY, CDR2 SMNVEV (reference sequence). V dropped 2 bases and J dropped 7; count of bases not matched to a gene: 4. The CDR3 has 13 amino acids. The CDR3 DNA reads as TGTGCCAGCAGTTTAGGACAGGGACAAGAGCAGTACTTC. Protein sequence: CASSLGQGQEQYF.

This chain connects TRBV19 to TRBJ2-5; 12 nucleotides align to TRBD2. Germline lookup yields CDR1 LNHDA and CDR2 SQIVND (reference sequence). The CDR3 covers 17 residues. Trimming took 7 bases from V and 5 from J; bases not matched to a gene: 14. CDR3 in amino acids: CASTFRTSGMERETQYF. In DNA, the CDR3 is TGTGCCAGTACCTTTAGGACTAGCGGGATGGAACGCGAGACCCAGTACTTC. The full variable domain, completed using reference TRBV19 and TRBJ2-5, is DGGITQSPKYLFRKEGQNVTLSCEQNLNHDAMYWYRQDPGQGLRLIYYSQIVNDFQKGDIAEGYSVSREKKESFPLTVTSAQKNPTAFYLCASTFRTSGMERETQYFGPGTRLLVL.

V gene TRBV19 combines with J gene TRBJ2-7; D might be TRBD1 (5 bases). Germline CDR1 and CDR2: LNHDA and SQIVND (reference sequence). The CDR3 spans 13 residues. V was trimmed by 6 bases and J by 2 bases, leaving 11 bases between them. The CDR3 reads CASSQGRPYEQYF. CDR3 sequence (DNA): TGTGCCAGTAGCCAGGGAAGACCCTACGAGCAGTACTTC.

The V call is TRBV6-2 or TRBV6-3, the J call TRBJ1-2, with 7 bases identical to TRBD1. Germline trimming cut 5 bases from V and 4 bases from J; bases unmatched to any gene: 13. CDR3 length: 16 residues. Germline V CDR1 and CDR2: MNHEY, SVGEGT. The CDR3 coding sequence is TGTGCCAGCAGTCTCTCCAGACAGGGAATGGTCTATGGCTACACCTTC. The encoded protein is CASSLSRQGMVYGYTF.

The CDR3 spells CASAASNTGELFF. CDR3 bases: TGTGCCAGTGCGGCCTCGAACACCGGGGAGCTGTTTTTT. This sequence joins TRBV25-1 and TRBJ2-2; D is uncertain. The germline gives CDR1 MGHDK, CDR2 SYGVNS. Deletions cut 9 bases from V and 0 bases from J, with 8 bases between. This CDR3 comprises 13 residues.

The chain combines TRBV9 with TRBJ1-2, with TRBD1 as a possible D gene (6 bases). CDR1 SGDLS and CDR2 YYNGEE come from the germline V gene. With 4 bases removed from V and 6 bases from J, the gap between germline ends came to 10 bases. CDR3 length: 12 residues. In DNA form, the CDR3 reads TGTGCCAGCAGCATATACAGGGATGGCTACACCTTC. Protein product: CASSIYRDGYTF.

The rearrangement links TRBV28 to TRBJ2-7; tentative D call: TRBD1 (6 bases). The CDR3 runs to 14 residues. With 5 bases removed from V and 12 bases from J, the gap between germline ends came to 23 bases. Germline lookup yields CDR1 MDHEN and CDR2 SYDVKM. CDR3 DNA: TGTGCCAGCAGTAACAGGGTCACCTACGAGGTCCCGTACTTC. As protein: CASSNRVTYEVPYF.

This chain uses TRBV7-2 with TRBJ1-6; no clear D. Germline CDR1 reads SGHTA; CDR2 reads FQGNSA. V lost 6 bases to trimming and J lost 0 bases, with 6 bases between them. CDR3 length: 14 amino acids. In DNA, the CDR3 is TGTGCCAGCAGTCCGAGCTCCTATAATTCACCCCTCCACTTT. Amino acid sequence: CASSPSSYNSPLHF.

This chain joins TRBV14 and TRBJ1-2; D ambiguous. This CDR3 region has 17 residues. Germline V gives CDR1 SGHDN, CDR2 FVKESK. V lost 0 bases, J lost 3 bases, and 17 bases lay in between. The CDR3 DNA sequence: TGTGCCAGCAGCCAAGATCTAGCCCCGATCGGAGACTATGGCTACACCTTC. Translation: CASSQDLAPIGDYGYTF.

The rearrangement links TRBV11-2 to TRBJ2-7; D call uncertain. The CDR3 length is 12 residues. V was cut by 1 base and J by 3 bases, with 4 bases left in between. Germline V gene data show CDR1 as SGHAT and CDR2 as FQNNGV. CDR3: CASSLGYYEQYF. The CDR3 nucleotides are TGTGCCAGCAGCTTAGGTTACTACGAGCAGTACTTC.

The chain couples TRBV7-9 to TRBJ2-7, with D tentatively TRBD1 (5 bases). The CDR3 is 14 amino acids. Germline CDR1 SEHNR, CDR2 FQNEAQ (reference sequence). V lost 2 bases and J lost 3, with 11 bases in between. CDR3 loop: CASSLSGSYYEQYF. In DNA form, the CDR3 reads TGTGCCAGCAGCTTATCAGGGTCCTACTACGAGCAGTACTTC.

The rearrangement uses TRBV5-7 and TRBJ2-7; D might be TRBD2 (7 bases). TRBV5-7 is known as an ORF, though its function is uncertain. This CDR3 spans 15 amino acids. Trimming cost V 4 bases and J 3 bases, with 17 bases left between them. CDR3 region: CASSPRKGGIYEQYF. CDR3 DNA: TGTGCCAGCAGCCCCCGGAAGGGGGGGATCTACGAGCAGTACTTC.

The V gene is TRBV21-1, the J gene TRBJ2-1; the D call in the table, TRBD2, was not verified against the DNA. TRBV21-1 is noted as a pseudogene. This CDR3 contains 17 residues. CDR3 in DNA: TGTGCCAGCAGCAATCACCCCCCGGGTCCTTCCTACAATGAGCAGTTCTTC. As protein: CASSNHPPGPSYNEQFF.

V usage is TRBV4-3 and J usage is TRBJ2-7; 8 bases are a match to TRBD2. The germline V gene encodes CDR1 LGHNA and CDR2 YSLEER. V trimming: 4 bases; J trimming: 5 bases; junction bases outside the gene matches: 10. This CDR3 comprises 15 residues. The CDR3 spells CASSPGGGGLHEQYF. As DNA, the CDR3 is TGCGCCAGCAGCCCAGGCGGCGGGGGGCTCCACGAGCAGTACTTC.

The genes are TRBV6-5 and TRBJ1-2; D call uncertain. Germline-derived CDR1 and CDR2 are MNHEY and SVGAGI. CDR3 length: 15 residues. V was clipped by 0 bases and J by 4 bases, with 12 bases between them. CDR3 amino acids: CASSYSRTAGYGYTF. The CDR3 DNA sequence: TGTGCCAGCAGTTACTCTCGGACGGCGGGCTATGGCTACACCTTC.

The rearrangement uses TRBV2 and TRBJ1-2; 7 bases line up with TRBD1. The germline CDR1 and CDR2 sequences are SNHLY and FYNNEI. There are 17 residues in the CDR3. With V trimmed by 3 bases and J by 8 bases, 18 bases remained unmatched. CDR3 DNA sequence: TGTGCCAGCAGTGACAGTGACTCGGGACAGCTTACGAGGGGCTACACCTTC. Protein product: CASSDSDSGQLTRGYTF.